This T cell receptor beta chain was found in a study of Ad26.COV2.S vaccination and SARS-CoV-2 variants. Across the study: Dosing was one shot or two shots 56 days apart.

The CDR3 runs to 16 residues. Looked up from germline, CDR1 is MDHEN and CDR2 is SYDVKM. Trimming removed 5 bases from V and 0 bases from J; junction bases left unmatched: 7. Treatment noted: around 19 received Ad26.COV2.S at low or high dose, single or two shots; roughly five received placebo; per-sample allocation not given. Day 63 after the first injection of vaccine or placebo was the sampling time. Donor was an adult aged 18-55 years in Boston. Sequencing used immunoSEQ multiplex PCR; TCRdb keeps in-frame clones, though not all of them. The sample holds about 350,000 clones, 85% seen once. The sequenced sample was peripheral blood, obtained in a trial of Ad26.COV2.S vaccine versus placebo. The sequence was collected from a person aged 18 to 59 who received the Ad26.COV2.S COVID-19 vaccine or a placebo. V is TRBV28 and J is TRBJ2-1; 7 bases fit TRBD2. CDR3 nucleotides: TGTGCCAGCAGTGGCCGACTAGCAGGCTCCTACAATGAGCAGTTCTTC. Protein: CASSGRLAGSYNEQFF.